The clone carrying this T cell receptor (beta chain) was recorded at least ten times. What it binds is not known. This sample stems from a study of metastatic and nonmetastatic thyroid tumors. Study-level background: From malignant and benign thyroid patients, repertoires in blood and in tumor or nodule tissue were compared.

The germline V gene encodes CDR1 DFQATT and CDR2 SNEGSKA (reference sequence). The germline V and J ends were trimmed by 4 bases and 6 bases, with 7 bases remaining between them. This CDR3 has 11 residues. Not a single patient had been given any form of treatment at any point before undergoing thyroid surgery. Findings and limits, study-wide: It was reportedly found that TCR beta diversity was significantly higher in malignant thyroid tumors than in benign nodules, a difference seen in both blood and tumor samples.

Authors' analysis steps: CDR3 was compared across clinicopathological groups, and the resulting differences were used to build a distant-metastasis classifier for papillary thyroid cancer. With MiXCR, TCRdb reprocessed the PCR reads. These V and J calls are TCRdb output, not the study's own analysis. The sample has 30,000 to 35,000 clones; approximately 16% are singletons. The sequencing sample was made of blood. This sequence originates from a male donor with papillary thyroid cancer or a benign thyroid nodule (not recorded which). Some clones in this sample may be carry-over from other donors' samples. The rearrangement uses TRBV20-1 and TRBJ2-1; no reliable D call. The CDR3 nucleotides read TGCAGTGCTAAAGACTTCAATGAGCAGTTCTTC. Translated, it gives CSAKDFNEQFF.